Following are 15 T cell receptor beta chains from one sample sequenced in a study of blood T cell repertoires in COVID-19. Using immunoSEQ multiplex PCR, the repertoire was profiled, and TCRdb retains in-frame clones only, with some absent. The top ten hold around 3% of the sample, which has around 150,000 clones, roughly 90% seen once. Sequencing was done on a sample of peripheral blood. The receptors were gathered from a man aged 55 to 70 with acute or convalescent COVID-19.

The chain uses TRBV6-5 and TRBJ2-1, with D maybe TRBD1 (6 bases). Per the germline V gene, CDR1 is MNHEY and CDR2 is SVGAGI. The CDR3 sequence is 13 residues long. Trimming pared 2 bases from V and 7 bases from J, leaving 9 bases between. The CDR3 nucleotides are TGTGCCAGCAGTTACAAACAGGGAAATGAGCAGTTCTTC. It translates to CASSYKQGNEQFF.

J is TRBJ1-3 and V is TRBV19; maybe TRBD1 (5 bases). The CDR3 has 18 amino acids. Looked up from germline, CDR1 is LNHDA and CDR2 is SQIVND (reference sequence). The V gene lost 0 bases and the J gene lost 2 bases, with 17 bases spanning the gap. CDR3 protein: CASSIDLPQGGPGNTIYF. CDR3 bases: TGTGCCAGTAGTATAGATTTGCCGCAGGGAGGTCCTGGAAACACCATATATTTT.

The chain combines TRBV4-1 with TRBJ1-2, with TRBD1 as a possible D gene (6 bases). The V end lost 4 bases, the J end lost 5 bases, and 11 bases lay between the germline ends. This CDR3 has 13 residues. The V gene's germline CDR1 is MGHRA and CDR2 YSYEKL. As DNA, the CDR3 is TGCGCCAGCAGCCCCAGGGACATTTATGGCTACACCTTC. Protein product: CASSPRDIYGYTF.

V gene TRBV7-9 combines with J gene TRBJ1-1; 7 nucleotides line up with TRBD1. V dropped 2 bases and J dropped 6; count of bases not matched to a gene: 3. CDR1 is SEHNR and CDR2 is FQNEAQ in the germline V gene (reference sequence). CDR3 length: 13 amino acids. The CDR3 bases are TGTGCCAGCAGCTTAATAGACAGGGCTGAAGCTTTCTTT. Protein sequence: CASSLIDRAEAFF. Drawing the rest from reference TRBV7-9 and TRBJ1-1, the complete variable domain is DTGVSQNPRHKITKRGQNVTFRCDPISEHNRLYWYRQTLGQGPEFLTYFQNEAQLEKSRLLSDRFSAERPKGSFSTLEIQRTEQGDSAMYLCASSLIDRAEAFFGQGTRLTVV.

Details on this clone: Other nucleotide sequences from this sample produce the same CDR3. The rearrangement joins TRBV2 to TRBJ1-5; 7 bases fit TRBD1. In germline, CDR1 is SNHLY, CDR2 FYNNEI. J lost 3 bases, V lost 4 bases, and 3 bases had no gene match. CDR3 length: 14 residues. CDR3 loop: CASSVGQNNQPQHF. In DNA form, the CDR3 reads TGTGCCAGCAGTGTGGGACAGAACAATCAGCCCCAGCATTTT.

This chain links TRBV18 with TRBJ2-3; 10 nucleotides align to TRBD2. The CDR3 runs to 16 residues. V shed 3 bases and J 3 bases; nucleotides not matched to a gene: 6. The germline V gene encodes CDR1 KGHSH and CDR2 LQKENI. The CDR3 loop reads CASSPSSGGATDTQYF. CDR3 sequence (DNA): TGTGCCAGCTCACCGTCAAGCGGGGGGGCAACAGATACGCAGTATTTT.

This chain connects TRBV7-8 to TRBJ1-1; D possibly corresponds to TRBD1 (5 bases). V dropped 1 base and J dropped 2 bases, with 17 bases sitting between them. Germline-derived CDR1 and CDR2 are SGHVS and FQNEAQ. There are 17 residues in the CDR3. For the CDR3, the DNA is TGTGCCAGCAGCTTAGGTCTGCGGGGGGGAAGAAACACTGAAGCTTTCTTT. It yields the protein CASSLGLRGGRNTEAFF.

The chain combines TRBV27 with TRBJ1-1; unclear D gene. V was trimmed by 6 bases and J by 8 bases, leaving 10 bases between them. Germline V CDR1 and CDR2: MNHEY, SMNVEV (reference sequence). The CDR3 runs 11 residues. The CDR3 spells CASRLLGEAFF. CDR3 DNA: TGTGCCAGCAGGTTACTCGGGGAAGCTTTCTTT.

This chain connects TRBV27 to TRBJ2-1; 7 nucleotides agree with TRBD2. CDR3 size: 13 residues. The V gene's germline CDR1 is MNHEY and CDR2 SMNVEV (reference sequence). Trimming at V came to 8 bases and at J to 8 bases, leaving 9 bases not matched to a gene. CDR3 sequence reads: CASGPGGVYEQFF. The CDR3 DNA reads TGTGCCAGCGGTCCGGGGGGTGTCTATGAGCAGTTCTTC.

The V and J genes are TRBV29-1 and TRBJ2-3; the D gene is possibly TRBD1 (5 bases). V was trimmed by 6 bases and J by 5 bases, leaving 15 bases between them. The CDR3 is 13 amino acids. From germline, CDR1 is SQVTM and CDR2 ANQGSEA. The CDR3 loop is CSVKGAKGDTQYF. CDR3 nucleotide sequence: TGCAGCGTCAAAGGGGCGAAGGGAGATACGCAGTATTTT.

J is TRBJ1-2 and V is TRBV5-1; 11 nucleotides align to TRBD1. The junction had 9 bases not matched to a gene; V was cut back by 4 bases and J by 4 bases. CDR3 length: 16 residues. Germline CDR1 SGHRS, CDR2 YFSETQ. In DNA form, the CDR3 reads TGCGCCAGCAGCCCGGGCGGACAGGGGGCCGGCTATGGCTACACCTTC. The encoded protein is CASSPGGQGAGYGYTF.

V gene TRBV25-1 combines with J gene TRBJ1-2; D remains ambiguous. The CDR3 is 15 residues long. V was cut by 1 base and J by 4 bases, with 13 bases left in between. In germline, CDR1 is MGHDK, CDR2 SYGVNS. CDR3 amino acids: CASSESKRGFYGYTF. The CDR3 DNA sequence: TGTGCCAGCAGTGAATCGAAGCGGGGATTCTATGGCTACACCTTC.

CDR3 DNA sequence: TGCGCCAGCAGCTCCCAGGGGGGGAACACTGAAGCTTTCTTT. The encoded protein is CASSSQGGNTEAFF. The J gene is TRBJ1-1, the V gene TRBV5-1, with 7 bases lining up with TRBD1. The CDR3 has 14 residues. Germline V CDR1 and CDR2: SGHRS, YFSETQ. The V and J ends lost 3 bases and 1 base, in that order; junction bases with no gene match: 3.

The chain combines TRBV11-2 with TRBJ1-4, with TRBD1 matching 8 bases. Germline assignment: CDR1 SGHAT and CDR2 FQNNGV. CDR3 length equals 14 residues. The trim removed 8 bases at V and 7 bases at J, leaving 9 bases unmatched. CDR3 amino acids: CASGTGGVTEKLFF. CDR3 coding DNA: TGTGCCAGCGGAACAGGGGGAGTCACTGAAAAACTGTTTTTT.

The chain employs TRBV5-1 and TRBJ2-3; 10 nucleotides agree with TRBD1. Germline V gives CDR1 SGHRS, CDR2 YFSETQ. CDR3 size: 15 residues. J was trimmed by 4 bases and V by 2 bases; bases with no gene match: 4. CDR3 loop: CASSLPGQGSDTQYF. As DNA, the CDR3 is TGCGCCAGCAGCTTACCGGGACAGGGGTCAGATACGCAGTATTTT.